This TCR beta chain comes out of a study of CDR3 diversity in severe acne. A word on this clonotype: Germline is not matched at one junction end, which may reflect a read error.

The CDR3 has 13 residues. The V gene's germline CDR1 is LNHDA and CDR2 SQIVND (reference sequence). TCRdb re-analysed the PCR reads in MiXCR, keeping a single row per CDR3 protein. The sample shows more than 80,000 distinct CDR3 sequences, around 50% of them seen only once. This clonotype originated in a male donor with severe acne vulgaris. Sequencing was done on a sample of blood. The chain uses TRBV19 and TRBJ1-1; D is undetermined. The CDR3 DNA follows: TGTGCCAGTAAGGCGTCCAGGAACACTGAAGCTTCCTTT. Protein product: CASKASRNTEASF.